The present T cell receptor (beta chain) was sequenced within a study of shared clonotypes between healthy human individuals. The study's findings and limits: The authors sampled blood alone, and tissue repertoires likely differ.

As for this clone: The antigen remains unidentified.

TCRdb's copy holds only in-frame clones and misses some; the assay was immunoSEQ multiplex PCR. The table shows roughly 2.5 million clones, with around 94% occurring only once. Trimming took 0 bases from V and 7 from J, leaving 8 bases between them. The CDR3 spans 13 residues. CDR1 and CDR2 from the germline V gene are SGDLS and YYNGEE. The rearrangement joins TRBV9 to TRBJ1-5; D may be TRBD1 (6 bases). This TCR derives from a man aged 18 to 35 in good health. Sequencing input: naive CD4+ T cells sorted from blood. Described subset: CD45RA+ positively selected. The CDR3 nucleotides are TGTGCCAGCAGCGTAGCGGACAGACAGCCCCAGCATTTT. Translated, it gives CASSVADRQPQHF.